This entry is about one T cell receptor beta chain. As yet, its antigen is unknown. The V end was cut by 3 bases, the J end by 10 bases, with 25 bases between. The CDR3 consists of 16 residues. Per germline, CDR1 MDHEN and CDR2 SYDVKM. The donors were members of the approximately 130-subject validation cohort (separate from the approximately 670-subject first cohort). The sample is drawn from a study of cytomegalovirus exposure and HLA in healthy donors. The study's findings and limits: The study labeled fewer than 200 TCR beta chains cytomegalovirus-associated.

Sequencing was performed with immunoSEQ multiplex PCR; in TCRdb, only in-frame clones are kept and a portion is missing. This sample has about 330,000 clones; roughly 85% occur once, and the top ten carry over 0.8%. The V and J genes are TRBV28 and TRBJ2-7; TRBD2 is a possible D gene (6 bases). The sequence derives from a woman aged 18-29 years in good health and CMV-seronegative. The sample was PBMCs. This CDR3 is CASSFRRDLSPARQYF. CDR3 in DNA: TGTGCCAGCAGTTTCAGGAGGGACTTGTCTCCCGCGAGACAGTACTTC.